The 19 T cell receptor beta chains reported below all come from one sample, sequenced in a study of blood T cell repertoires in COVID-19. The method was immunoSEQ multiplex PCR; TCRdb's version includes in-frame clones alone and lacks a portion of them. The sample lists around 170,000 clones; about 85% were seen once. The source material was peripheral blood. These receptors were collected from a woman aged 30 to 39 with active or convalescent COVID-19.

The CDR3 protein is CASSKTQGPYGYTF. The CDR3 DNA sequence: TGTGCCAGCAGCAAAACGCAGGGTCCCTATGGCTACACCTTC. This chain joins TRBV3-1 (or the pseudogene TRBV3-2) and TRBJ1-2, with a tentative D call TRBD1 (5 bases). Germline CDR1 is LGHDT and CDR2 is YNNKEL (reference sequence). The CDR3 extends over 14 amino acids. With 5 bases removed from V and 4 bases from J, the gap between germline ends came to 14 bases.

This chain links TRBV6-1 with TRBJ2-1; 10 nucleotides line up with TRBD2. V lost 4 bases, J lost 4 bases, and 10 bases stayed unmatched. The CDR3 length is 17 residues. Germline CDR1 is MNHNS and CDR2 is SASEGT. CDR3 protein: CASSGPSISGRYNEQFF. The CDR3 DNA is TGTGCCAGCAGTGGACCCTCCATTAGCGGGAGGTACAATGAGCAGTTCTTC.

The chain has TRBV19 and TRBJ2-1; TRBD2 matches 11 bases. The CDR3 extends over 20 amino acids. Germline V gives CDR1 LNHDA, CDR2 SQIVND (reference sequence). The J segment lost 0 bases and the V segment lost 0 bases, leaving 10 bases of the junction unmatched. DNA for the CDR3: TGTGCCAGTAGTATAGATCGGGCGACTAGCGGGGTTTACTCCTACAATGAGCAGTTCTTC. Translation: CASSIDRATSGVYSYNEQFF.

V gene TRBV11-3 combines with J gene TRBJ1-1, with 9 bases lining up with TRBD1. Germline-derived CDR1 and CDR2 are SGHNT and YENEEA. The V and J ends lost 4 bases and 2 bases, in that order; junction bases with no gene match: 2. The CDR3 totals 14 residues. The CDR3 sequence is CASSSTGGNTEAFF. CDR3 nucleotide sequence: TGTGCCAGCAGCTCTACAGGGGGCAACACTGAAGCTTTCTTT.

This chain joins TRBV19 and TRBJ2-7; the match to TRBD1 covers 9 bases. Germline trimming cut 5 bases from V and 8 bases from J; bases unmatched to any gene: 7. There are 13 residues in the CDR3. The germline V gene encodes CDR1 LNHDA and CDR2 SQIVND (reference sequence). CDR3 DNA sequence: TGTGCCAGTAGTGCCGGACAGGGGCAAAAGCAGTACTTC. Encoded protein: CASSAGQGQKQYF.

The V gene is TRBV14, the J gene TRBJ2-3, with 7 nucleotides matching TRBD1. The J segment lost 2 bases and the V segment lost 0 bases, leaving 5 bases of the junction unmatched. Per the germline V gene, CDR1 is SGHDN and CDR2 is FVKESK. This CDR3 comprises 16 residues. CDR3 bases: TGTGCCAGCAGCCAAGATTCAGGGGGAATCACAGATACGCAGTATTTT. Protein product: CASSQDSGGITDTQYF.

The V and J genes are TRBV5-5 and TRBJ2-1; 12 bases agree with TRBD2. Germline V gives CDR1 SGHKS, CDR2 YYEKEE (reference sequence). With 0 bases clipped from V and 0 bases from J, the junction kept 7 bases outside the gene matches. The CDR3 spans 19 residues. The CDR3 nucleotides read TGTGCCAGCAGCTTGGCCTCTGGACTAGCGGGGAGCTCCTACAATGAGCAGTTCTTC. Its protein is CASSLASGLAGSSYNEQFF.

The chain recombines TRBV2 with TRBJ1-1; tentatively, D is TRBD1 (6 bases). The CDR3 has 13 amino acids. Per germline, CDR1 SNHLY and CDR2 FYNNEI. Trimming removed 5 bases from V and 3 bases from J, with 10 bases in between. The CDR3 spells CASSRQADTEAFF. The DNA for the CDR3 is TGTGCCAGCAGTAGACAGGCTGACACTGAAGCTTTCTTT.

This clone has just a few counts. The chain carries TRBV19 and TRBJ2-7; 12 positions match TRBD2. This CDR3 is built from 15 residues. Per the germline V gene, CDR1 is LNHDA and CDR2 is SQIVND (reference sequence). The V and J ends lost 4 bases and 3 bases, in that order; junction bases with no gene match: 4. The CDR3, as DNA: TGTGCCAGTAGTACGGGACTAGCGGGTTTCTACGAGCAGTACTTC. It specifies CASSTGLAGFYEQYF.

This chain links TRBV6-6 with TRBJ2-5, with TRBD2 as a possible D gene (5 bases). The CDR3 spans 14 residues. Germline values: CDR1 MNHNY, CDR2 SVGAGI (reference sequence). Trimming removed 2 bases from V and 4 bases from J, with 11 bases in between. The CDR3 DNA reads as TGTGCCAGCAGTTACGAGGGTCCCCGAGAGACCCAGTACTTC. Its protein product is CASSYEGPRETQYF.

J is TRBJ1-1 and V is TRBV18; a possible D gene is TRBD1 (6 bases). CDR3 size: 13 residues. From germline, CDR1 is KGHSH and CDR2 LQKENI. V lost 8 bases and J 2 bases, leaving 12 bases between the germline ends. CDR3 coding DNA: TGTGCCAGCCGACAGGCCCCAAACACTGAAGCTTTCTTT. Amino acid sequence: CASRQAPNTEAFF.

This chain connects TRBV5-8 to TRBJ1-5; no reliable D call. Trimming removed 2 bases at V and 3 bases at J, with 15 bases between. Germline V gene sequence: CDR1 SGHTS, CDR2 YDEGEE. This CDR3 comprises 16 residues. In nucleotides, the CDR3 is TGTGCCAGCAGCTTCTACCTAGTCAATATCAATCAGCCCCAGCATTTT. Its protein product is CASSFYLVNINQPQHF.

The chain combines TRBV6-5 with TRBJ1-2; unclear D gene. CDR3 length: 13 amino acids. Trimming stripped 5 bases from V and 3 bases from J, with 10 bases between. Germline CDR1 reads MNHEY; CDR2 reads SVGAGI. This chain's CDR3 is CASSLGSYYGYTF. CDR3 in DNA: TGTGCCAGCAGTCTGGGCAGCTACTATGGCTACACCTTC.

The chain links TRBV5-1 to TRBJ1-2; TRBD1 is a possible D gene (5 bases). The CDR3 covers 15 residues. V lost 1 base and J lost 3, with 13 bases in between. CDR1 is SGHRS and CDR2 is YFSETQ in the germline V gene. The CDR3 region is CASSLLQGGDYGYTF. CDR3 sequence (DNA): TGCGCCAGCAGCTTGTTGCAGGGCGGGGACTATGGCTACACCTTC. The variable domain in full, completed from reference TRBV5-1 and TRBJ1-2, reads KAGVTQTPRYLIKTRGQQVTLSCSPISGHRSVSWYQQTPGQGLQFLFEYFSETQRNKGNFPGRFSGRQFSNSRSEMNVSTLELGDSALYLCASSLLQGGDYGYTFGSGTRLTVV.

This chain uses TRBV3-1 (or the pseudogene TRBV3-2) with TRBJ1-1; no clear D. CDR3 length: 15 amino acids. The V and J ends lost 0 bases and 0 bases respectively, with 8 bases between them. Germline CDR1 is LGHDT and CDR2 is YNNKEL (reference sequence). The CDR3 sequence is CASSQEGSLNTEAFF. CDR3 DNA sequence: TGTGCCAGCAGCCAAGAGGGCAGCTTGAACACTGAAGCTTTCTTT.

The chain has TRBV10-1 and TRBJ2-2; TRBD1 matches 11 bases. CDR3 length: 17 amino acids. The junction had 12 bases not matched to a gene; V was cut back by 6 bases and J by 6 bases. Germline CDR1 WNHNN, CDR2 SYGVQD (reference sequence). CDR3 coding DNA: TGCGCCAGCAGGGACAGGGGGCTAGGGGGGGGCCCCGGGGAGCTGTTTTTT. It translates to CASRDRGLGGGPGELFF.

This chain joins TRBV2 and TRBJ1-3; the D is unclear. CDR1 SNHLY and CDR2 FYNNEI come from the germline V gene. Trimming shortened V by 8 bases and J by 0 bases, and 8 bases separated the two germline ends. This CDR3 is built from 13 residues. CDR3 sequence: CASQLDSGNTIYF. DNA for the CDR3: TGTGCCAGCCAACTCGACTCTGGAAACACCATATATTTT.

The chain combines TRBV3-1 (or the pseudogene TRBV3-2) with TRBJ1-3; D unresolved. V lost 1 base and J lost 0, with 7 bases in between. Germline V CDR1 and CDR2: LGHDT, YNNKEL (reference sequence). There are 15 residues in the CDR3. The CDR3 loop is CASSQGGSSGNTIYF. As DNA, the CDR3 is TGTGCCAGCAGCCAAGGCGGCAGCTCTGGAAACACCATATATTTT.

The CDR3 is CASSQGLHQETQYF. CDR3 sequence (DNA): TGTGCCAGCAGCCAGGGACTCCACCAAGAGACCCAGTACTTC. This chain links TRBV5-4 with TRBJ2-5; D may be TRBD2 (6 bases). V lost 4 bases and J lost 0, with 10 bases in between. This CDR3 contains 14 residues. Germline-derived CDR1 and CDR2 are SGHNT and YYREEE (reference sequence).